The present T cell receptor beta chain was sequenced within a study of shared clonotypes between healthy human individuals (dated by TCRdb to about 2020). Describing the broader study: The cohort comprised a couple of women and a few men aged 18 to 49 years. For each donor, three plates each were used for CD4 naive and CD4 memory, two plates were used for CD8 naive, and one plate was used for CD8 memory. To estimate repertoire size and how much clonotypes are shared between individuals, the study performed deep sequencing of blood TCR repertoires from roughly five healthy adults. Different laboratories and diverse techniques were used to prepare libraries and sequence TCR repertoires, to increase sequencing depth and limit assay-specific biases. Between about 0.94 and 8.9 billion PBMCs per donor were obtained by leukapheresis. General findings and caveats noted by the study authors: Rarefaction of sorted-subset datasets indicated incomplete sequencing despite the large sequencing depth. Compared with non-shared clonotypes, clonotypes shared by all four sorted-subset donors had higher generation probabilities. Estimated clonotype richness was generally larger for naive than for memory subsets. Pairwise subsampling indicated that sequencing depth was expected to affect the degree of clonotype sharing among donors. Sharing across a handful of donors was observed for approximately 4.6% of naive CD4, 3.5% of naive CD8, over 2% of memory CD4, and about 0.39% of memory CD8 clonotypes. Because the study included a small number of donors, the genetic and exposure-history diversity represented was limited. Sampling was restricted to blood, and TCR repertoires in tissue are likely to differ from TCR repertoires in blood.

TCR CDR3 regions were amplified from genomic DNA by multiplex PCR using the deep immunoSEQ assay. For each cell subset, the extracted genomic DNA was distributed evenly across all wells of several immunoSEQ 96-well plates, and each plate served as one replicate. For sorted subsets, approximately 210 ng of genomic DNA, equivalent to 25,000 to 35,000 T cell genomes, went into each replicate PCR. The purified libraries were quantified using a Qubit 3.0 fluorometer, sized with a Bioanalyzer 2100, and then quantified again using the KAPA Library Quantification kit. Each immunoSEQ 96-well plate was sequenced on its own single-read 150-cycle Illumina NextSeq 550 flow cell. The authors processed their data as follows. Because only junctional sequences without quality scores were contained in the immunoSEQ output, filtering matching that applied to full-length reads could not be performed. To assign V/J genes and CDR3, sequences were annotated using PyIR, a Python wrapper for IgBLAST v1.9, with IMGT germline references. Reads were filtered out if the reads had weak V/J assignments (E-value above 1e-6), no CDR3, stop codons, out-of-frame junctions, or ambiguous translated residues. A V3J clonotype was defined by an identical inferred V gene, J gene, and CDR3 amino acid sequence. The percentage overlap between two repertoires was calculated by dividing the number of shared unique clonotypes by the size of the smaller repertoire. Three approaches were used to assess repertoire richness: RTK rarefaction, the Chao1 estimator, and Recon v2.1 estimates of unobserved clonotypes. For all TCRbeta clonotypes obtained by the gDNA method from a few donors, generation probabilities were computed with OLGA. TCRdb carries this immuneACCESS record with in-frame sequences only. Its versions omit some clonotypes, under half of them owing to an unresolved V gene in the studies checked, with the rest unexplained. V and J calls plus clone size are reproduced from that table; the DNA served to infer D and trimming. The sample contains approximately 2.5 million clones, 80% to 95% of them found a single time. About 0.34% of the sample lies in the top ten.

The donors were healthy, HIV-negative adults who had no recently reported acute infections or vaccinations. Every donor was a Caucasian adult residing in Nashville, Tennessee, USA. Magnetic negative selection was used to enrich CD4+ T cells, after which naive cells were positively selected on CD45RA and the negative fraction became the memory subset. After blood collection by leukapheresis, PBMCs were isolated using Ficoll-Histopaque density gradient centrifugation and then cryopreserved in the vapor phase of liquid nitrogen. Purity and quantity of every magnetically sorted T cell population were checked by analytical flow cytometry. Each sorted fraction had its genomic DNA isolated and then quantified by UV absorbance on a Nanodrop 2000c. In regard to this clone: This clone's antigen is unknown. Base qualities are not recorded, but no much larger clone differs from it by a single base.

Compared with germline, V lacks 3 bases and J lacks 2 bases; bases without a gene match: 4. Based on the germline V gene, the CDR1 and CDR2 sequences are SQVTM and ANQGSEA. The cysteine opens and the phenylalanine closes a CDR3 of 14 amino acids. The read is trimmed to its CDR3 DNA, 42 bases read in frame from base 1. Sequences were obtained from naive CD4+ T cells from PBMCs. The cell subset or site label, as the study defines it: CD45RA+ positively selected. The V and J segments used are TRBV29-1 and TRBJ2-4, with 7 middle bases fitting TRBD1. The TCR originated in a man aged 18 to 30 in good health. Some clones in this sample may be carry-over from other donors' samples. The CDR3 here reads CSVENRGPKNIQYF. The nucleotides are TGCAGCGTTGAGAACAGGGGTCCCAAAAACATTCAGTACTTC. The full variable domain, completed from the reference TRBV29-1 and TRBJ2-4 proteins outside the CDR3, reads SAVISQKPSRDICQRGTSLTIQCQVDSQVTMMFWYRQQPGQSLTLIATANQGSEATYESGFVIDKFPISRPNLTFSTLTVSNMSPEDSSIYLCSVENRGPKNIQYFGAGTRLSVL.